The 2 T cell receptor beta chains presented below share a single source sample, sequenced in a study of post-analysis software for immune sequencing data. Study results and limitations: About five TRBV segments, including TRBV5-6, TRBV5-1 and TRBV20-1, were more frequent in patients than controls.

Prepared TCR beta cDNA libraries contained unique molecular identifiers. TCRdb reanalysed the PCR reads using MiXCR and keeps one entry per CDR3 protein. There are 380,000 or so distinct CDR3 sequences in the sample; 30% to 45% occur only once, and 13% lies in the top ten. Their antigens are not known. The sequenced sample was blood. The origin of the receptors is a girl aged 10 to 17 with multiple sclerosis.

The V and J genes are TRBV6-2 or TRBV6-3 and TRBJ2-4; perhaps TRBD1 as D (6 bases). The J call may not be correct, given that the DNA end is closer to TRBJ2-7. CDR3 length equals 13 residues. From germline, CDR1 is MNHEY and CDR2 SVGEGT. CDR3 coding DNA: TGTGCCAGCAGTCTCGGACAGTACAACGAGCAGTACTTC. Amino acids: CASSLGQYNEQYF.

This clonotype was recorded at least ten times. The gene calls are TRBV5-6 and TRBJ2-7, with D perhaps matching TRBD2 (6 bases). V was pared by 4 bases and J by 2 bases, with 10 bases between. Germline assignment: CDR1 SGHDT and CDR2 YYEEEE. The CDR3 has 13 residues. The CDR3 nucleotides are TGTGCCAGCAGCCCCCGCGGGGCCTACGAGCAGTACTTC. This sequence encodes CASSPRGAYEQYF.